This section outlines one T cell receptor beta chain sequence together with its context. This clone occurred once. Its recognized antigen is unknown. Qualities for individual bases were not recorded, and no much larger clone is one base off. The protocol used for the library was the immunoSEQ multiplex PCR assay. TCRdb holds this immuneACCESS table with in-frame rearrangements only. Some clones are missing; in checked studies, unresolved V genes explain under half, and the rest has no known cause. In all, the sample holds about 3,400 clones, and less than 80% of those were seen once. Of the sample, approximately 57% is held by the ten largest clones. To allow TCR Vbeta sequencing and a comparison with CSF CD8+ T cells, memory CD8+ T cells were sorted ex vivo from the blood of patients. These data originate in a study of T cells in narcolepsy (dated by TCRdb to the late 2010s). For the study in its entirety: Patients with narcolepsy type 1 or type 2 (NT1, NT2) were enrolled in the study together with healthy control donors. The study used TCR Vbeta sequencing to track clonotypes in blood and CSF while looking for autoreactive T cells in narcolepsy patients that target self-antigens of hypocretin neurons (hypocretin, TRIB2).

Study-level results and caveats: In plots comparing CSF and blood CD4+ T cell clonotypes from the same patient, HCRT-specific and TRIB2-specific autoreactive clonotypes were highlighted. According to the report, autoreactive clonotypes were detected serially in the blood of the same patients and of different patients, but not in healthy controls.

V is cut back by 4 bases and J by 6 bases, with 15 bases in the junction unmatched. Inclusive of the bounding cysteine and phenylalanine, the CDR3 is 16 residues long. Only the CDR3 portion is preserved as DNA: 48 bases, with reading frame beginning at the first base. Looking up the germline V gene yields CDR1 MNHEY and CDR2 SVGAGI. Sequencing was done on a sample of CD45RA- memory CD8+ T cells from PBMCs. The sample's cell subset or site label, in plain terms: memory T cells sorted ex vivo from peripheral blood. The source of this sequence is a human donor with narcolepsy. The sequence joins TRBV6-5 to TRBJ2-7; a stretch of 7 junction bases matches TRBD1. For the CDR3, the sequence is CASSSGQEVILGEQYF. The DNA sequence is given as TGTGCCAGCAGTTCCGGACAGGAAGTAATCTTGGGCGAGCAGTACTTC.